The next 9 T cell receptor beta chains were all read from a single sample in a study of T-cell memory formation after mild COVID-19. TCRdb reprocessed the 5' RACE reads with MiXCR, giving one entry per CDR3 protein. The repertoire includes some 320,000 distinct CDR3 sequences, roughly an eighth of them detected once, and roughly 21% sits in the top ten. The sample consisted of PBMCs or a T cell subset sorted from them (not recorded which). All receptors come from a man younger than 35 who had mild COVID-19 (a few samples of this study predate the infection). Cell type and time point are not known.

A few counts support this clonotype. This chain uses TRBV20-1 with TRBJ2-7; the D is unclear. V lost 1 base, J lost 2 bases, and 6 bases lay in between. The CDR3 is 12 amino acids. Germline CDR1 and CDR2: DFQATT and SNEGSKA (reference sequence). CDR3 loop: CSARVRAYEQYF. DNA for the CDR3: TGCAGTGCTAGAGTCCGCGCCTACGAGCAGTACTTC.

This clonotype was detected only a few times. The rearrangement uses TRBV20-1 and TRBJ1-4; D might be TRBD1 (6 bases). CDR3 length: 12 residues. The germline V and J ends were trimmed by 2 bases and 7 bases, with 8 bases remaining between them. The germline V gene encodes CDR1 DFQATT and CDR2 SNEGSKA (reference sequence). CDR3 DNA sequence: TGCAGTGCTAGACCAGGGGCTGAAAAACTGTTTTTT. Protein product: CSARPGAEKLFF.

The CDR3 DNA reads as TGCAGTGCCCATGGACAGGCCATACAGCCCCAGCATTTT. Residues: CSAHGQAIQPQHF. The V call is TRBV20-1, the J call TRBJ1-5; 7 positions agree with TRBD1. Germline assignment: CDR1 DFQATT and CDR2 SNEGSKA (reference sequence). V lost 6 bases and J lost 7; bases outside the gene matches: 9. The length of the CDR3 is 13 residues.

The rearrangement joins TRBV5-1 to TRBJ2-7, with TRBD2 matching over 12 bases. This CDR3 has 15 residues. Germline CDR1 is SGHRS and CDR2 is YFSETQ. V trimming: 4 bases; J trimming: 4 bases; junction bases outside the gene matches: 6. CDR3 loop: CASSPGLAGMYEQYF. The DNA of the CDR3 is TGCGCCAGCAGCCCCGGACTAGCGGGAATGTACGAGCAGTACTTC.

A few counts support this clonotype. This chain uses TRBV5-1 with TRBJ1-6, with D hard to call. Germline CDR1 reads SGHRS; CDR2 reads YFSETQ. The CDR3 runs to 16 residues. The V gene lost 0 bases and the J gene lost 4 bases, with 11 bases spanning the gap. The CDR3 sequence: CASSLAGGRYNSPLHF. The CDR3 DNA is TGCGCCAGCAGCTTGGCGGGAGGACGATATAATTCACCCCTCCACTTT.

The chain couples TRBV7-2 to TRBJ2-1; D remains ambiguous. From germline, CDR1 is SGHTA and CDR2 FQGNSA. V was pared by 3 bases and J by 3 bases, with 9 bases between. This CDR3 is built from 14 residues. DNA for the CDR3: TGTGCCAGCAGCTTTAAAGGATTCTACAATGAGCAGTTCTTC. As protein: CASSFKGFYNEQFF. Combining the CDR3 with reference TRBV7-2 and TRBJ2-1 gives the whole variable domain GAGVSQSPSNKVTEKGKDVELRCDPISGHTALYWYRQSLGQGLEFLIYFQGNSAPDKSGLPSDRFSAERTGGSVSTLTIQRTQQEDSAVYLCASSFKGFYNEQFFGPGTRLTVL.

This chain connects TRBV10-3 to TRBJ2-2, with a possible D match to TRBD2 (6 bases). In germline, CDR1 is ENHRY, CDR2 SYGVKD. The CDR3 has 16 residues. V gave up 7 bases and J gave up 3 bases, with 18 bases separating them. CDR3 region: CAIKTSRDWDTGELFF. DNA of the CDR3: TGTGCCATCAAGACATCGCGGGACTGGGACACCGGGGAGCTGTTTTTT.

This clonotype showed up just a few times. The chain couples TRBV3-1 to TRBJ1-6, with a tentative D call TRBD1 (6 bases). Between the trimmed V and J ends, which lost 0 bases and 7 bases, there was a span of 10 bases. The CDR3 loop spans 15 amino acids. Germline assignment: CDR1 LGHDT and CDR2 YNNKEL (reference sequence). CDR3 DNA sequence: TGTGCCAGCAGCCAAGATGGGACATACAATTCACCCCTCCACTTT. The encoded protein is CASSQDGTYNSPLHF.

This clonotype has only a few counts. This chain links TRBV5-1 with TRBJ1-2; D unresolved. The CDR3 is made up of 14 amino acids. The germline gives CDR1 SGHRS, CDR2 YFSETQ. V lost 0 bases to trimming and J lost 5 bases, with 11 bases between them. The DNA for the CDR3 is TGCGCCAGCAGCTTGGACGTGGGTACTTATGGCTACACCTTC. Protein product: CASSLDVGTYGYTF.